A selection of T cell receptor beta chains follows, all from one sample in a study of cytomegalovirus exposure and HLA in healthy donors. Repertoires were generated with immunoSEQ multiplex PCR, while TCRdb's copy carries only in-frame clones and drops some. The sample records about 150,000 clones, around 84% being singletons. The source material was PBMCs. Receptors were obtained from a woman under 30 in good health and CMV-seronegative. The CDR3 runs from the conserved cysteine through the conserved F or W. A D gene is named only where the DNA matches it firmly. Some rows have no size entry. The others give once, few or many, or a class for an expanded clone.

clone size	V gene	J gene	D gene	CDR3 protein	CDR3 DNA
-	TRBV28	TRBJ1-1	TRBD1	CASSSRLAGQGNTEAFF	TGTGCCAGCAGTTCCCGTTTGGCGGGACAGGGGAACACTGAAGCTTTCTTT
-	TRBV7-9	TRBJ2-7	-	CASSFGLRGSYEQYF	TGTGCCAGCAGCTTTGGCCTCCGGGGAAGCTACGAGCAGTACTTC
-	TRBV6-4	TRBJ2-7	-	CASKGDGSEQYF	TGTGCCAGCAAGGGGGACGGGTCCGAGCAGTACTTC
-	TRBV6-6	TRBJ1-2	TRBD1	CASSLAGQTNYGYTF	TGTGCCAGCAGCCTAGCGGGACAGACCAACTATGGCTACACCTTC
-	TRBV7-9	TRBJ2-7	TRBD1	CAGSSRTGPHEQYF	TGTGCCGGCAGCTCAAGGACAGGTCCCCACGAGCAGTACTTC
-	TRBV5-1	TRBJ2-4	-	CASSLDNKNIQYF	TGCGCCAGCAGCTTGGATAACAAAAACATTCAGTACTTC
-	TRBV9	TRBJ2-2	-	CASSVPSLGVRTNTGELFF	TGTGCCAGCAGCGTACCATCACTCGGGGTTAGAACGAACACCGGGGAGCTGTTTTTT
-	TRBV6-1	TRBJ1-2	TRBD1	CASKLTGEDGYTF	TGTGCCAGCAAGCTCACAGGGGAGGATGGCTACACCTTC
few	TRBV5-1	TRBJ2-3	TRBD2	CASSLSGLAGTDTQYF	TGCGCCAGCAGCCTGTCGGGCCTAGCGGGCACAGATACGCAGTATTTT
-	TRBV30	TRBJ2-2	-	CAWSWSWTATGELFF	TGTGCCTGGAGTTGGAGTTGGACAGCTACCGGGGAGCTGTTTTTT
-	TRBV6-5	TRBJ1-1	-	CASNYDRLEAFF	TGTGCCAGCAATTATGACAGACTTGAAGCTTTCTTT
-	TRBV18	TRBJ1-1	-	CASSTSGDLFGAFF	TGTGCCAGCTCAACCTCAGGGGACCTTTTTGGAGCTTTCTTT
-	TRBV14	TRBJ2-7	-	CASSPGGLGKQYF	TGTGCCAGCAGCCCCGGAGGGCTGGGCAAGCAGTACTTC
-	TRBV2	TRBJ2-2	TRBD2	CASGIAGGKNTGELSF	TGTGCCAGCGGGATAGCGGGAGGCAAGAACACCGGGGAGCTGTCTTTT
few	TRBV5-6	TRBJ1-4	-	CASSLGEGKLFF	TGTGCCAGCAGCTTAGGCGAGGGAAAACTGTTTTTT
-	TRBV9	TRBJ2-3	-	CASSVDEGLTDTQYF	TGTGCCAGCAGCGTAGACGAGGGACTCACAGATACGCAGTATTTT
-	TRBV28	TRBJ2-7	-	CASSGDHGGQTYEQYF	TGTGCCAGCAGTGGGGACCATGGAGGGCAGACCTACGAGCAGTACTTC
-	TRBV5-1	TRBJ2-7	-	CASSLEGGEQYF	TGCGCCAGCAGCTTGGAAGGGGGCGAGCAGTACTTC
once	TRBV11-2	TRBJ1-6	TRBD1	CASSQVDRVSQSLHF	TGTGCCAGCAGCCAAGTGGACAGGGTATCCCAGTCCCTCCACTTT
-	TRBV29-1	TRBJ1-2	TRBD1	CSVGDREGYGYTF	TGCAGCGTTGGGGACAGGGAGGGCTATGGCTACACCTTC
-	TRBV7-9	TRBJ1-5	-	CASSLAGRSGNQPQHF	TGTGCCAGCAGCCTCGCAGGCAGGTCAGGCAATCAGCCCCAGCATTTT
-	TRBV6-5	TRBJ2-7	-	CASSPLGLNEQYF	TGTGCCAGCAGTCCCCTGGGACTCAACGAGCAGTACTTC
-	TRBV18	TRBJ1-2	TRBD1	CASSPRQGGDGYTF	TGTGCCAGCTCACCACGGCAGGGGGGAGATGGCTACACCTTC
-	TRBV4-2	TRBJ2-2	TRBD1	CASSQELTGVGGELFF	TGTGCCAGCAGCCAAGAATTGACAGGGGTGGGCGGGGAGCTGTTTTTT
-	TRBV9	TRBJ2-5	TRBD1	CASSPWDRGFWEQYF	TGTGCCAGCAGCCCCTGGGACAGGGGGTTCTGGGAGCAGTACTTC
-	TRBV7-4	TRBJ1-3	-	CASSQMAGNTIYF	TGTGCCAGCAGCCAGATGGCTGGAAACACCATATATTTT
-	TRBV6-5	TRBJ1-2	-	CASSQGSGYTF	TGTGCCAGCAGTCAGGGGAGCGGCTACACCTTC
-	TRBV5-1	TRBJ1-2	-	CASSPTVTNYGYTF	TGCGCCAGCAGCCCGACAGTCACTAACTATGGCTACACCTTC
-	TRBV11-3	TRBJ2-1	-	CASSLAQASYNEQFF	TGTGCCAGCAGCTTAGCGCAGGCATCCTACAATGAGCAGTTCTTC
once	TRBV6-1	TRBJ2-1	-	CASSDGYNEQFF	TGTGCCAGCAGTGACGGGTACAATGAGCAGTTCTTC
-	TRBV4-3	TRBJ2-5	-	CASSQVARSETQYF	TGCGCCAGCAGCCAAGTCGCCAGGTCAGAGACCCAGTACTTC
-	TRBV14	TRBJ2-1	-	CASKARVTYNEQFF	TGTGCCAGCAAGGCGAGGGTCACCTACAATGAGCAGTTCTTC
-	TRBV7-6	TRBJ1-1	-	CASSLGAGSNTEAFF	TGTGCCAGCAGCTTAGGGGCAGGCTCGAACACTGAAGCTTTCTTT
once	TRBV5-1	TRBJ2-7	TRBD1	CASHPRTGGWYEQYF	TGCGCCAGCCACCCCAGGACAGGGGGCTGGTACGAGCAGTACTTC
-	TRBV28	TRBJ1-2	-	CASSAPSDGYTF	TGTGCCAGCAGTGCACCGTCGGATGGCTACACCTTC
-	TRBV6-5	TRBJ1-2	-	CASSYAKGDYGYTF	TGTGCCAGCAGTTACGCGAAGGGGGACTATGGCTACACCTTC
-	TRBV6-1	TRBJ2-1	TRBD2	CASSELAGGDEGQFF	TGTGCCAGCAGTGAGCTAGCGGGAGGGGACGAGGGGCAGTTCTTC
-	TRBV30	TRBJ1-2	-	CACGQSNYGYTF	TGTGCCTGCGGACAGTCAAACTATGGCTACACCTTC
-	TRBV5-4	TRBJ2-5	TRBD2	CASSGLAGGLGSQYF	TGTGCCAGCAGCGGACTAGCGGGGGGGCTCGGGTCCCAGTACTTC
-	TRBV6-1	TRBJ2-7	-	CASSERANFTPEQYF	TGTGCCAGCAGTGAAAGAGCAAATTTCACCCCCGAGCAGTACTTC
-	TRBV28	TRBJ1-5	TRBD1	CASSNRGPQGQPQHF	TGTGCCAGCAGTAACAGGGGCCCTCAAGGTCAGCCCCAGCATTTT
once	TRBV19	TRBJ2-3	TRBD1	CASRTGGSITYRTDTQYF	TGTGCCTCCAGGACAGGGGGCTCCATCACGTATCGCACAGATACGCAGTATTTT
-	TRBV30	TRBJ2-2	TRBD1	CAWSVKWTGGKLLWSGELFF	TGTGCCTGGAGTGTAAAGTGGACAGGGGGTAAGTTGTTATGGTCCGGGGAGCTGTTTTTT
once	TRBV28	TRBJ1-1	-	CASSRGGHHTEAFF	TGTGCCAGCAGTCGGGGGGGGCATCACACTGAAGCTTTCTTT
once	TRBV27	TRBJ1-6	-	CASSLGESYNSPLHF	TGTGCCAGCAGTTTGGGAGAGTCCTATAATTCACCCCTCCACTTT
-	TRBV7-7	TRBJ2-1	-	CASSRPGAYNEQFF	TGTGCCAGCAGTCGCCCGGGGGCCTACAATGAGCAGTTCTTC
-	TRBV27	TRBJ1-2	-	CASSLSGRGPNYGYTF	TGTGCCAGCAGTTTATCGGGGCGGGGACCTAACTATGGCTACACCTTC
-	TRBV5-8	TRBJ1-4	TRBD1	CASSPRTGGRREKLFF	TGTGCCAGCAGCCCCCGTACAGGGGGGAGAAGGGAAAAACTGTTTTTT
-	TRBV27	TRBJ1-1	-	CASSLSGAYTEAFF	TGTGCCAGCAGTTTATCTGGGGCGTACACTGAAGCTTTCTTT
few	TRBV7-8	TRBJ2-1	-	CASSLESRGMQFF	TGTGCCAGCAGCCTCGAATCGCGGGGCATGCAGTTCTTC
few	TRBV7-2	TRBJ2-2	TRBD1	CASSSGQGNTGELFF	TGTGCCAGCAGCTCCGGACAGGGCAACACCGGGGAGCTGTTTTTT
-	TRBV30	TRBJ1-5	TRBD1	CAWRGTGTGGEGNQPQHF	TGTGCCTGGAGGGGTACCGGGACAGGGGGCGAGGGCAATCAGCCCCAGCATTTT
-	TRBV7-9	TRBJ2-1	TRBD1	CASSRNRGQDQFF	TGTGCCAGCAGCCGAAATCGGGGACAGGACCAGTTCTTC